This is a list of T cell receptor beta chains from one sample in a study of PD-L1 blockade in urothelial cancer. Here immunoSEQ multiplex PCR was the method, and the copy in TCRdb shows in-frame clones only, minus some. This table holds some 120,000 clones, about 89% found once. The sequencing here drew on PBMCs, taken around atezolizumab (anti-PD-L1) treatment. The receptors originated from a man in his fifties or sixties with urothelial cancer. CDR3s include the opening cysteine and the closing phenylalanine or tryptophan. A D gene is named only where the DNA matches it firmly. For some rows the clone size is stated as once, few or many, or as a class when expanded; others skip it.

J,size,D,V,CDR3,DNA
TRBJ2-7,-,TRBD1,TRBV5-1,CASSPAGGQGVYEQYF,TGCGCCAGCAGCCCCGCTGGGGGACAGGGGGTCTACGAGCAGTACTTC
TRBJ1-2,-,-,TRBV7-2,CASSLLDIYGYTF,TGTGCCAGCAGCTTATTGGACATCTATGGCTACACCTTC
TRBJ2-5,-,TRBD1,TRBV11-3,CASSFPGQGAETQYF,TGTGCCAGCAGCTTCCCGGGACAGGGGGCGGAGACCCAGTACTTC
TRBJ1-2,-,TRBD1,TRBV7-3,CASSLGPGGGYTF,TGTGCCAGCAGCTTAGGGCCAGGGGGTGGCTACACCTTC
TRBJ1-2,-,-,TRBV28,CASIRTAEDGGYTF,TGTGCCAGCATAAGGACAGCTGAGGATGGGGGCTACACCTTC
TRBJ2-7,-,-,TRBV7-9,CASSSGTFLGQYF,TGTGCCAGCAGCTCCGGGACTTTTCTCGGGCAGTACTTC
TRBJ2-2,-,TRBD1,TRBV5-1,CASSTGQGNTGELFF,TGCGCCAGCAGCACAGGACAGGGGAACACCGGGGAGCTGTTTTTT
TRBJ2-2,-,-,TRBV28,CASSLSRAPNTGELFF,TGTGCCAGCAGTTTATCGAGGGCCCCGAACACCGGGGAGCTGTTTTTT
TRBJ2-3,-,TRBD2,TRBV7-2,CASSRSGGGTDTQYF,TGTGCCAGCAGTCGATCGGGGGGAGGCACAGATACGCAGTATTTT
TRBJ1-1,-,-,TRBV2,CASSNRDYGTEAFF,TGTGCCAGCAGTAACAGGGATTACGGCACTGAAGCTTTCTTT
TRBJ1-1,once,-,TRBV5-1,CASRVGQTNTEAFF,TGCGCCAGCAGGGTCGGACAGACGAACACTGAAGCTTTCTTT
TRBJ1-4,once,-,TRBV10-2,CASSESSTSWNEKLFF,TGCGCCAGCAGTGAGTCGAGCACGTCATGGAATGAAAAACTGTTTTTT
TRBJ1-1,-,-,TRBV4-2,CASSQGRVSEAFF,TGTGCCAGCAGCCAAGGGCGGGTTAGTGAAGCTTTCTTT
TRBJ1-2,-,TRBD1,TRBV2,CASSANGQGSGYTF,TGTGCCAGCAGTGCAAACGGACAGGGTAGCGGCTACACCTTC
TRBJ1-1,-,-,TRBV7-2,CASSLEGTSKANTEAFF,TGTGCCAGCAGCTTAGAGGGGACTTCCAAAGCGAACACTGAAGCTTTCTTT
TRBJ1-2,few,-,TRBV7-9,CASSLQDGYTF,TGTGCCAGCAGCTTACAGGATGGCTACACCTTC
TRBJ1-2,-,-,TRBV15,CATSTDRPYGYTF,TGTGCCACCAGCACGGACAGACCCTATGGCTACACCTTC
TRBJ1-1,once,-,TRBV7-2,CASSLLDFIGAFF,TGTGCCAGCAGCTTGCTCGATTTCATTGGCGCTTTCTTT
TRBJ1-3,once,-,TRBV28,CASSWHLSGNTIYF,TGTGCCAGCAGTTGGCATCTCTCTGGAAACACCATATATTTT
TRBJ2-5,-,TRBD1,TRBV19,CASSIDLPTGGGETQYF,TGTGCCAGTAGTATAGATCTCCCGACAGGGGGCGGAGAGACCCAGTACTTC
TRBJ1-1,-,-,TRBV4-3,CASSQEPRVSGTEAFF,TGCGCCAGCAGCCAAGAACCCCGGGTTAGTGGGACTGAAGCTTTCTTT
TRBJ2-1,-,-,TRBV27,CASYGLGHRIPNNEQFF,TGTGCCAGCTACGGGTTAGGACATCGAATACCAAACAATGAGCAGTTCTTC
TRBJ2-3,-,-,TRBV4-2,CASSQEGGEMDTQYF,TGTGCCAGCAGCCAAGAAGGGGGGGAAATGGATACGCAGTATTTT
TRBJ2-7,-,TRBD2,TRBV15,CATSETSGAPYEQYF,TGTGCCACCAGCGAGACTAGCGGGGCGCCCTACGAGCAGTACTTC
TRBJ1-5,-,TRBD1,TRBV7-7,CASSFWLQGDNQPQHF,TGTGCCAGCAGCTTCTGGCTACAGGGGGACAATCAGCCCCAGCATTTT
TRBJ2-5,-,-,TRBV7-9,CASSLGQQETQYF,TGTGCCAGCAGCCTCGGACAGCAAGAGACCCAGTACTTC
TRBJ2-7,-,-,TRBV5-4,CASSSRTGSYEQYF,TGTGCCAGCAGCTCCCGCACAGGTTCCTACGAGCAGTACTTC
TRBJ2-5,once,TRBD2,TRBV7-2,CASSGHREGETQYF,TGTGCCAGCAGCGGGCACCGGGAGGGAGAGACCCAGTACTTC
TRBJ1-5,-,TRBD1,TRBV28,CASRRQGGGNQPQHF,TGTGCCAGCAGAAGACAGGGAGGCGGCAATCAGCCCCAGCATTTT
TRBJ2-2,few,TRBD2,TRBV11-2,CASSLALAGATGELFF,TGTGCCAGCAGCTTAGCACTAGCGGGGGCCACCGGGGAGCTGTTTTTT
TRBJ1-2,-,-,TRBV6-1,CASSSGQWDYGYTF,TGTGCCAGCAGTTCAGGGCAGTGGGACTATGGCTACACCTTC
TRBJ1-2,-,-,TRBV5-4,CASSFGGRTGYTF,TGTGCCAGCAGTTTTGGGGGGAGGACTGGCTACACCTTC
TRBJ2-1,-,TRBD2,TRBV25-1,CASVSRGLAGGPQFF,TGTGCCAGCGTATCACGGGGACTAGCGGGAGGGCCTCAGTTCTTC
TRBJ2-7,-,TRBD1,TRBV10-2,CASSGGTAVSYEQYF,TGCGCCAGCAGTGGGGGGACAGCAGTTTCCTACGAGCAGTACTTC
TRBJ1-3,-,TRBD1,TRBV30,CAWNLGQGVGNTIYF,TGTGCCTGGAACTTGGGACAGGGGGTAGGAAACACCATATATTTT
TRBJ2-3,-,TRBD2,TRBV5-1,CASSLDAGGPSTQYF,TGCGCCAGCAGCTTGGATGCGGGAGGGCCCTCCACGCAGTATTTT
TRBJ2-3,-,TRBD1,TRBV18,CASTRDRGTDTQYF,TGTGCCAGTACCCGGGACAGGGGCACAGATACGCAGTATTTT
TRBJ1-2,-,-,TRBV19,CASSEGHPPASDTF,TGTGCCAGTAGTGAGGGACATCCACCGGCCAGCGACACCTTC
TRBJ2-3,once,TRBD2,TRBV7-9,CASSPGTSGGHTDTQYF,TGTGCCAGCAGCCCCGGGACTAGCGGCGGACACACAGATACGCAGTATTTT
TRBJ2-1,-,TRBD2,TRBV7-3,CATAAGGNYNEQFF,TGTGCCACCGCCGCGGGGGGGAACTACAATGAGCAGTTCTTC
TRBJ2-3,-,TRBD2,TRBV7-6,CASSSSSGNTQYF,TGTGCCAGCAGCTCTTCTAGCGGAAATACGCAGTATTTT
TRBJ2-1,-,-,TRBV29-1,CSVESRPGSSYNEQFF,TGCAGCGTTGAAAGTCGGCCCGGGAGCTCCTACAATGAGCAGTTCTTC
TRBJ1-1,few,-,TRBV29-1,CSVAQTNTEAFF,TGCAGCGTTGCACAGACGAACACTGAAGCTTTCTTT